These T cell receptor beta chains were read from a single sample in a study of blood T cell repertoires in COVID-19. Only in-frame clones appear in the TCRdb table, and some are missing; sequencing was by immunoSEQ multiplex PCR. The data show about 65,000 clones, about 92% seen once. Source material: peripheral blood. The receptors come from a man in his 60s with acute or convalescent COVID-19. Each CDR3 is given with its conserved first and last residue. Each record gives: J gene, V gene, CDR3 protein.

j_gene: TRBJ2-7
v_gene: TRBV6-5
CDR3aa: CASRKGGDTYEQYF

j_gene: TRBJ2-3
v_gene: TRBV10-3
CDR3aa: CAIKSRLAGGTDTQYF

j_gene: TRBJ1-2
v_gene: TRBV7-9
CDR3aa: CASSLQGKGYGYTF

j_gene: TRBJ1-5
v_gene: TRBV7-2
CDR3aa: CASSLQGANNQPQHF

j_gene: TRBJ2-1
v_gene: TRBV27
CDR3aa: CASSPPEAENEQFF

j_gene: TRBJ1-4
v_gene: TRBV7-9
CDR3aa: CASSLGDSLAEKLFF

j_gene: TRBJ2-2
v_gene: TRBV10-3
CDR3aa: CAIRGGRSGELFF

j_gene: TRBJ1-5
v_gene: TRBV6-1
CDR3aa: CASSGSQTGGNQPQHF

j_gene: TRBJ2-1
v_gene: TRBV5-1
CDR3aa: CASSLQGVRYNEQFF

j_gene: TRBJ2-5
v_gene: TRBV7-2
CDR3aa: CASSRWERAQETQYF

j_gene: TRBJ1-5
v_gene: TRBV5-6
CDR3aa: CASSLGGSNQPQHF

j_gene: TRBJ1-1
v_gene: TRBV6-5
CDR3aa: CASSIAGQGDTEAFF

j_gene: TRBJ1-2
v_gene: TRBV5-1
CDR3aa: CASSLGTGGGYTF

j_gene: TRBJ2-7
v_gene: TRBV5-6
CDR3aa: CASSLIQGVSSYEQYF

j_gene: TRBJ1-2
v_gene: TRBV21-1
CDR3aa: CASSSRTGRGYGYTF

j_gene: TRBJ1-1
v_gene: TRBV29-1
CDR3aa: CSVARGQGALNTEAFF

j_gene: TRBJ1-2
v_gene: TRBV25-1
CDR3aa: CASSDPPQGHGGYTF

j_gene: TRBJ1-5
v_gene: TRBV15
CDR3aa: CATSRDLRVSSNQPQHF

j_gene: TRBJ2-5
v_gene: TRBV18
CDR3aa: CASSPLGQAGSETQYF

j_gene: TRBJ1-2
v_gene: TRBV3-1/TRBV3-2
CDR3aa: CASSHGDREDLGYTF

j_gene: TRBJ2-1
v_gene: TRBV7-9
CDR3aa: CASSLAHRGAEQFF

j_gene: TRBJ2-7
v_gene: TRBV5-1
CDR3aa: CASSLAGSLSYEQYF

j_gene: TRBJ1-6
v_gene: TRBV7-9
CDR3aa: CASSLALRGSYNSPLHF

j_gene: TRBJ2-2
v_gene: TRBV5-4
CDR3aa: CASSNGAVVRGTGELFF

j_gene: TRBJ2-1
v_gene: TRBV5-4
CDR3aa: CASSHTGIDEQFF

j_gene: TRBJ1-3
v_gene: TRBV11-3
CDR3aa: CASSYGGIYAGNTIYF

j_gene: TRBJ1-5
v_gene: TRBV2
CDR3aa: CASSERPGTGHF

j_gene: TRBJ1-2
v_gene: TRBV30
CDR3aa: CAWLGLGVKSYGYTF

j_gene: TRBJ1-1
v_gene: TRBV7-2
CDR3aa: CASSLDFGTGGGNTEAFF

j_gene: TRBJ1-1
v_gene: TRBV5-4
CDR3aa: CASSLGGGAFF

j_gene: TRBJ1-6
v_gene: TRBV27
CDR3aa: CASSYQGALGNSPLHF

j_gene: TRBJ1-2
v_gene: TRBV5-6
CDR3aa: CASSLESLANYGYTF

j_gene: TRBJ2-7
v_gene: TRBV2
CDR3aa: CASRSDTYEQYF